This TCR beta chain was identified during a study of blood T cell repertoires in COVID-19. Germline V CDR1 and CDR2: SGHVS, FQNEAQ. The CDR3 sequence is 15 residues long. V lost 3 bases and J lost 3; bases outside the gene matches: 6. Source study methods: Estimates of nucleated cell counts were drawn from the amplification of reference gene primers. Only in-frame clones appear in the TCRdb table, and some are missing; sequencing was by immunoSEQ multiplex PCR. The V and J calls and the clone size are those of that table, but D and trimming were determined from the DNA. The table includes 150,000 to 200,000 clones, 89% detected once.

The origin of this receptor is a man in his 60s with acute or convalescent COVID-19. This sequence joins TRBV7-8 and TRBJ1-2, with TRBD1 identical over 8 bases. Sequencing was carried out using peripheral blood. As DNA, the CDR3 is TGTGCCAGCAGCTTCCGGACAGGGAGGGACTATGGCTACACCTTC. Encoded protein: CASSFRTGRDYGYTF. The variable domain in full, completed from reference TRBV7-8 and TRBJ1-2, reads GAGVSQSPRYKVAKRGQDVALRCDPISGHVSLFWYQQALGQGPEFLTYFQNEAQLDKSGLPSDRFFAERPEGSVSTLKIQRTQQEDSAVYLCASSFRTGRDYGYTFGSGTRLTVV.